The table lists the clone carrying this T cell receptor (beta chain) with a few counts. The antigen remains undetermined. The sample comes from a study of blood T cells in healthy people across ages. Study results and caveats: The CMV status of each donor remained undetermined, and this could have confounded shifts in expanded clonotypes.

Then a second PCR, running about 6 to 11 cycles, was carried out with a sample-barcoded 5' primer and a J-beta primer mix. TCRdb re-called the 5' RACE reads with MiXCR, one entry per CDR3 protein. The table records 1.5 million or so distinct CDR3 sequences, 40% to 50% of them present only once. The ends were cut back, 2 bases at V and 0 bases at J, with 14 bases in the middle. CDR3 length: 16 amino acids. The rearrangement joins TRBV12-3 or TRBV12-4 to TRBJ2-7; tentatively, D is TRBD1 or TRBD2 (5 bases each). Sequencing used blood. The receptor's source is a woman aged 18-29 years in good health. The DNA of the CDR3 is TGTGCCAGCAGTTTATCCTCGAGAGGGGCCTCCTACGAGCAGTACTTC. Its translation: CASSLSSRGASYEQYF.